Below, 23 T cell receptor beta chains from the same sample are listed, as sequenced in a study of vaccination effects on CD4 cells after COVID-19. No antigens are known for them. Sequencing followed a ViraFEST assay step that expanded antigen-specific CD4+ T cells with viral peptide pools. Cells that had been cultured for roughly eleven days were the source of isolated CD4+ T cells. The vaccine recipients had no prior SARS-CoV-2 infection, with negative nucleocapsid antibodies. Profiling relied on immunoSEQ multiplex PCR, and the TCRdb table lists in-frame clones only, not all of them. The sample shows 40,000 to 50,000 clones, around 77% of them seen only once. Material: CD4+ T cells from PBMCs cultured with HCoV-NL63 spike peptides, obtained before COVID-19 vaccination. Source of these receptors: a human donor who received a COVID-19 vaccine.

As DNA, the CDR3 is TGTGCCAGCAGCGGACCTACAGGGTTCTCCTACAATGAGCAGTTCTTC. It translates to CASSGPTGFSYNEQFF. V usage is TRBV7-2 and J usage is TRBJ2-1; D is perhaps TRBD1 (6 bases). Looked up from germline, CDR1 is SGHTA and CDR2 is FQGNSA. The length of the CDR3 is 16 residues. Between the trimmed V and J ends, which lost 5 bases and 0 bases, there was a span of 14 bases.

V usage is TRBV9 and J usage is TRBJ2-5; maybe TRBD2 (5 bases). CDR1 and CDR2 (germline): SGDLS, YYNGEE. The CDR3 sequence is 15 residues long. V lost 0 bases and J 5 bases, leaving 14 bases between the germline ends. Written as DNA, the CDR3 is TGTGCCAGCAGCGTAGGGCGGGTCCTCGGGGAGACCCAGTACTTC. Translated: CASSVGRVLGETQYF.

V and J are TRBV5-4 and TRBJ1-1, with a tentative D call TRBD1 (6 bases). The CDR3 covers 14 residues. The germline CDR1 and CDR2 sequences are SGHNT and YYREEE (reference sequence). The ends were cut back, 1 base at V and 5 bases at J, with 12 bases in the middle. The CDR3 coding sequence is TGTGCCAGCAGCTTGCTACAGGGAGGAACTGAAGCTTTCTTT. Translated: CASSLLQGGTEAFF.

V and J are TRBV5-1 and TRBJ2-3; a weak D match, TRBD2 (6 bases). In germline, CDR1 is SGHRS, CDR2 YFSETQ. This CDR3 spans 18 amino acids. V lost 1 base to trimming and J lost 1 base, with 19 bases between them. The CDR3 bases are TGCGCCAGCAGCTTGCCTTATTCCGGGACTTGGGGCACAGATACGCAGTATTTT. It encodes CASSLPYSGTWGTDTQYF.

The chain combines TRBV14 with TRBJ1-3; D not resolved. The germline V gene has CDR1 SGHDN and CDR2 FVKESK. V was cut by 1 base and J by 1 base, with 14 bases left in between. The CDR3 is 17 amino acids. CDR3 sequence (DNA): TGTGCCAGCAGCCAAGCGGGGAGCGCGTATTCTGGAAACACCATATATTTT. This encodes CASSQAGSAYSGNTIYF.

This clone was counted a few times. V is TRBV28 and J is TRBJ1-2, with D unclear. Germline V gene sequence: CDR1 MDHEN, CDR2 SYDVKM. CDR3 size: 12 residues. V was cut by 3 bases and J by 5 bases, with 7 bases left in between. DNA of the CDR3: TGTGCCAGCAGTTTTAACCAATATGGCTACACCTTC. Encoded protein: CASSFNQYGYTF.

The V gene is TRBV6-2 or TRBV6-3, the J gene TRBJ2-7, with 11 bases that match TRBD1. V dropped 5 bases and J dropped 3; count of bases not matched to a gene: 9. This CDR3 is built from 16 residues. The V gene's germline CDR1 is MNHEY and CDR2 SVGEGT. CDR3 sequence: CASSAGTGGSRYEQYV. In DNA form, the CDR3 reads TGTGCCAGCAGTGCCGGGACAGGGGGGAGTCGCTACGAGCAGTACGTC.

CDR3 protein: CASTEGRGSYNEQFF. CDR3 coding DNA: TGTGCCAGCACCGAAGGCAGGGGGTCCTACAATGAGCAGTTCTTC. This chain links TRBV2 with TRBJ2-1; 7 bases map to TRBD1. From germline, CDR1 is SNHLY and CDR2 FYNNEI. V was pared by 7 bases and J by 1 base, with 7 bases of the junction left unmatched. The CDR3 loop spans 15 amino acids. Combining the CDR3 with reference TRBV2 and TRBJ2-1 gives the whole variable domain EPEVTQTPSHQVTQMGQEVILRCVPISNHLYFYWYRQILGQKVEFLVSFYNNEISEKSEIFDDQFSVERPDGSNFTLKIRSTKLEDSAMYFCASTEGRGSYNEQFFGPGTRLTVL.

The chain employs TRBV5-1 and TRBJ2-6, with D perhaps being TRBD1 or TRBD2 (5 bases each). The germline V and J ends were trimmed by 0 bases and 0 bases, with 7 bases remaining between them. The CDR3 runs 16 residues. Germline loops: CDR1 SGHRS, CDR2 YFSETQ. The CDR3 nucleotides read TGCGCCAGCAGCTTGGTGGGGACCTCTGGGGCCAACGTCCTGACTTTC. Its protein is CASSLVGTSGANVLTF.

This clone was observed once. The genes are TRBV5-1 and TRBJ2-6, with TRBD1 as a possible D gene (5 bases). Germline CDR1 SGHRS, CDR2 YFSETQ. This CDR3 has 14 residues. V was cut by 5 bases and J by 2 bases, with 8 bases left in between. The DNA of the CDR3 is TGCGCCAGCAGTCAGGGCCCTGGGGCCAACGTCCTGACTTTC. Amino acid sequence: CASSQGPGANVLTF. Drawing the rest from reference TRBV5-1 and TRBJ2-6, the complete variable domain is KAGVTQTPRYLIKTRGQQVTLSCSPISGHRSVSWYQQTPGQGLQFLFEYFSETQRNKGNFPGRFSGRQFSNSRSEMNVSTLELGDSALYLCASSQGPGANVLTFGAGSRLTVL.

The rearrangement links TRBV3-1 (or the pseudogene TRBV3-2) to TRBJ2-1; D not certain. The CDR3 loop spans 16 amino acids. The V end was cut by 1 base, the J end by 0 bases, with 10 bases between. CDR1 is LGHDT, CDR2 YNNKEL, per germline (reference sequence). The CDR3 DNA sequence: TGTGCCAGCAGCCAAGGGAAGCTGAGCTCCTACAATGAGCAGTTCTTC. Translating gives CASSQGKLSSYNEQFF.

CDR3 in DNA: TGTGCCAGCGGCTTAGGAGGGTCTAATTCACCCCTCCACTTT. Its protein product is CASGLGGSNSPLHF. V gene TRBV9 combines with J gene TRBJ1-6; D gene ambiguous. Germline values: CDR1 SGDLS, CDR2 YYNGEE. The length of the CDR3 is 14 residues. Trimming removed 7 bases at V and 6 bases at J, with 14 bases between.

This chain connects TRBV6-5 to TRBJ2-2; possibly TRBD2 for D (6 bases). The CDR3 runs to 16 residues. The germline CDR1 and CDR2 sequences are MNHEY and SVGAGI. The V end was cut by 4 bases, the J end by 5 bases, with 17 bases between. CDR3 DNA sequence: TGTGCCAGCAGTTCGGGAATAGCCGGAGGGACCGGGGAGCTGTTTTTT. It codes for CASSSGIAGGTGELFF.

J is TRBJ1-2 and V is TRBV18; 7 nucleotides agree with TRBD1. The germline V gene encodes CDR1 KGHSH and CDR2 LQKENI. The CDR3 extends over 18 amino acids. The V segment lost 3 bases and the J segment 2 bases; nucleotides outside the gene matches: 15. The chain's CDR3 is CASSPINPGQTDNYGYTF. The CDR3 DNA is TGTGCCAGCTCACCGATAAACCCGGGACAGACCGACAACTATGGCTACACCTTC.

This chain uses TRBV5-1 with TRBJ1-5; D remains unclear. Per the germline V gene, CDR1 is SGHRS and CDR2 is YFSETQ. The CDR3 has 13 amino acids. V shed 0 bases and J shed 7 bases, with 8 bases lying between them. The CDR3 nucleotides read TGCGCCAGCAGCTTGGATGTTGAACAGCCCCAGCATTTT. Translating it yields CASSLDVEQPQHF. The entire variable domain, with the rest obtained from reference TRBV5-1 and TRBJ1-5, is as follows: KAGVTQTPRYLIKTRGQQVTLSCSPISGHRSVSWYQQTPGQGLQFLFEYFSETQRNKGNFPGRFSGRQFSNSRSEMNVSTLELGDSALYLCASSLDVEQPQHFGDGTRLSIL.

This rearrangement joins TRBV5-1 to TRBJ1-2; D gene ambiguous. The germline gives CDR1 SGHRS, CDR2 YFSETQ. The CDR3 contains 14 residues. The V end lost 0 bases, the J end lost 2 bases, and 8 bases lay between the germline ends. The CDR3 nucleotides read TGCGCCAGCAGCTTGGCCGGAGAAAACTATGGCTACACCTTC. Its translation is CASSLAGENYGYTF.

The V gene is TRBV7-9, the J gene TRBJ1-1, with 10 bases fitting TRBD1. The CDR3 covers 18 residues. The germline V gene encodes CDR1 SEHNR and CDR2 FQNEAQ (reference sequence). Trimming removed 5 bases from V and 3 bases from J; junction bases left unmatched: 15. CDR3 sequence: CASSPYRDRGGGYTEAFF. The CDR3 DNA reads TGTGCCAGCAGCCCATACCGGGACAGGGGAGGCGGGTACACTGAAGCTTTCTTT.

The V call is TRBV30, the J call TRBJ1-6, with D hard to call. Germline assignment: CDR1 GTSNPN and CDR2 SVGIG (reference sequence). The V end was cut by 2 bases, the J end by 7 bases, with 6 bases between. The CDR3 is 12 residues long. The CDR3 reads CAWSRENSPLHF. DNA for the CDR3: TGTGCCTGGAGTAGAGAGAATTCACCCCTCCACTTT.

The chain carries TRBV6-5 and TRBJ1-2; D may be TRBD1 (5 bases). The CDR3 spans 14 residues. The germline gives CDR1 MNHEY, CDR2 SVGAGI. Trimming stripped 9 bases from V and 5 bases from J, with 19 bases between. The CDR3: CASVRDRLLYGYTF. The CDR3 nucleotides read TGTGCCAGTGTAAGGGACCGACTACTGTATGGCTACACCTTC.

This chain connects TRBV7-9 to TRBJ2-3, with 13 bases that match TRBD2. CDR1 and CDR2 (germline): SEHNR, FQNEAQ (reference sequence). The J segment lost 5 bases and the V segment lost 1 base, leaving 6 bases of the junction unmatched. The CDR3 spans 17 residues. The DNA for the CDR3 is TGTGCCAGCAGCTTAGGAACTAGCGGGGGGGCAAAAGATACGCAGTATTTT. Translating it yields CASSLGTSGGAKDTQYF.

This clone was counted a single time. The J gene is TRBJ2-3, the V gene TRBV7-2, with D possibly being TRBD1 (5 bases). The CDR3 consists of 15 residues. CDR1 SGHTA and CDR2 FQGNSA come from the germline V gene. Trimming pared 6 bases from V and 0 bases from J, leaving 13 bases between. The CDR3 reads CASSDTGYSTDTQYF. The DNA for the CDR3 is TGTGCCAGCAGTGATACAGGTTATAGCACAGATACGCAGTATTTT.

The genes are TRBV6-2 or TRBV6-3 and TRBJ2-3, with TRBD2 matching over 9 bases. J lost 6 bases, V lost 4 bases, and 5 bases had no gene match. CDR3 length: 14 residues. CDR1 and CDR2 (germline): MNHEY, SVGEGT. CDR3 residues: CASSWGTSSDTQYF. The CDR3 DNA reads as TGTGCCAGCAGTTGGGGGACTAGCAGCGATACGCAGTATTTT.

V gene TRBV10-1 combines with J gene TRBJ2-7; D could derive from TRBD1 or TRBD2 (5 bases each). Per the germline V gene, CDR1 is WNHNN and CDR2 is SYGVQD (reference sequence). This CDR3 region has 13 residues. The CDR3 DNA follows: TGCGGAACCGGGGCAGGGCCCCGCTACGAGCAGTACGTC. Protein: CGTGAGPRYEQYV.